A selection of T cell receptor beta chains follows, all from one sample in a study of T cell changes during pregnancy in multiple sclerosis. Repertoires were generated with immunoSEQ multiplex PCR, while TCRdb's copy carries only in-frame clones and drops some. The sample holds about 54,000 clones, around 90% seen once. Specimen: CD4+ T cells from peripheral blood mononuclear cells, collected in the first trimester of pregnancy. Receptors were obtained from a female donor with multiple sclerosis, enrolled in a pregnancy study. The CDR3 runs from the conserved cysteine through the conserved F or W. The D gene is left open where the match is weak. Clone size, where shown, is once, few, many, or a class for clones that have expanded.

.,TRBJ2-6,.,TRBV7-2,CASSLAAFSGANVLTF,TGTGCCAGCAGCTTAGCGGCCTTCTCTGGGGCCAACGTCCTGACTTTC
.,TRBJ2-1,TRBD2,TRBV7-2,CASSFLGVAGSGEQFF,TGTGCCAGCAGTTTCCTTGGGGTAGCGGGTTCAGGTGAGCAGTTCTTC
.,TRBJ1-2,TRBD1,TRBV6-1,CAGSELRDRQSYGYGYTF,TGTGCCGGCAGTGAATTGAGGGACAGGCAGTCCTACGGCTATGGCTACACCTTC
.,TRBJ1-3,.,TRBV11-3,CASSSGLSVSGNTIYF,TGTGCCAGCAGCTCGGGACTTTCTGTCTCTGGAAACACCATATATTTT
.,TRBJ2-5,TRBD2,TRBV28,CASSSLAGAQETQYF,TGTGCCAGCAGTTCTCTAGCGGGGGCCCAAGAGACCCAGTACTTC
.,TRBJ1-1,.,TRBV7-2,CASRQTGSTEAFF,TGTGCCAGCAGGCAAACAGGTTCCACTGAAGCTTTCTTT
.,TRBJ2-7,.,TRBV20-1,CSASSNYEQYF,TGCAGTGCTAGTTCTAACTACGAGCAGTACTTC
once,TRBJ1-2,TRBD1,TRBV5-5,CASSVGQGYGYTF,TGTGCCAGCAGCGTGGGACAGGGCTATGGCTACACCTTC
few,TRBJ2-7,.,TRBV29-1,CSVGETYGSEQYF,TGCAGCGTTGGGGAGACATACGGAAGCGAGCAGTACTTC
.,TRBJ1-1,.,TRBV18,CASSPTGPYTEAFF,TGTGCCAGCTCACCGACAGGCCCATACACTGAAGCTTTCTTT
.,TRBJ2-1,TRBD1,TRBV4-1,CASSHQQGASYNEQFF,TGCGCCAGCAGCCACCAGCAGGGGGCCAGTTACAATGAGCAGTTCTTC
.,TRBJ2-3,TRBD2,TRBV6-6,CASRGSGGAGDTQYF,TGTGCCAGCAGGGGTAGCGGGGGGGCCGGTGATACGCAGTATTTT
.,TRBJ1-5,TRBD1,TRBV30,CAWSPGQPNQPQHF,TGTGCCTGGAGCCCGGGACAGCCCAATCAGCCCCAGCATTTT
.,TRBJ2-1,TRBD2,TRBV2,CASSDPSLAGAYNEQFF,TGTGCCAGCAGTGATCCGTCCCTAGCGGGGGCGTACAATGAGCAGTTCTTC
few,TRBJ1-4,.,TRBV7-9,CASSLRTANEKLFF,TGTGCCAGCAGCTTACGGACAGCTAATGAAAAACTGTTTTTT